The rows below give T cell receptor beta chains drawn from one sample of a study of blood T cell repertoires in COVID-19. Sequencing used immunoSEQ multiplex PCR; TCRdb keeps in-frame clones, though not all of them. The sample carries about 76,000 clones, around 90% recorded once. The specimen was peripheral blood. These receptors all come from a human donor in a cohort sampled during active COVID-19. CDR3s include the opening cysteine and the closing phenylalanine or tryptophan. Fields, in order: clone size, D gene, J gene, V gene, CDR3 protein, CDR3 DNA. A D gene is named only where the DNA matches it firmly. A row's size may be missing; if present it is once, few, many or a size class.

abundance: -
d_gene: TRBD1
j_gene: TRBJ1-4
v_gene: TRBV18
CDR3aa: CASSSLQKGATEKLFF
CDR3nt: TGTGCCAGCTCATCATTACAGAAGGGGGCGACTGAAAAACTGTTTTTT

abundance: few
d_gene: TRBD1
j_gene: TRBJ1-6
v_gene: TRBV7-9
CDR3aa: CASSLEKGAGSYNSPLHF
CDR3nt: TGTGCCAGCAGCTTAGAAAAGGGGGCCGGCTCCTATAATTCACCCCTCCACTTT

abundance: -
d_gene: TRBD1
j_gene: TRBJ1-5
v_gene: TRBV19
CDR3aa: CASSRDQQGTGNQPQHF
CDR3nt: TGTGCCAGTAGTAGGGACCAACAGGGGACCGGCAATCAGCCCCAGCATTTT

abundance: -
d_gene: -
j_gene: TRBJ1-2
v_gene: TRBV5-6
CDR3aa: CASRGASRGYTF
CDR3nt: TGTGCCAGCAGAGGAGCTTCGCGTGGCTACACCTTC

abundance: -
d_gene: -
j_gene: TRBJ2-2
v_gene: TRBV30
CDR3aa: CAGAYRDIANTGELFF
CDR3nt: TGTGCCGGAGCATACCGGGACATCGCGAACACCGGGGAGCTGTTTTTT

abundance: -
d_gene: TRBD1
j_gene: TRBJ1-1
v_gene: TRBV29-1
CDR3aa: CSVLTGGTEAFF
CDR3nt: TGCAGCGTACTCACAGGGGGCACTGAAGCTTTCTTT

abundance: -
d_gene: -
j_gene: TRBJ1-3
v_gene: TRBV7-2
CDR3aa: CASSQGREAGNTIYF
CDR3nt: TGTGCCAGCAGCCAAGGGAGGGAGGCTGGAAACACCATATATTTT

abundance: -
d_gene: TRBD1
j_gene: TRBJ1-2
v_gene: TRBV7-2
CDR3aa: CASSPRDSPPNYGYTF
CDR3nt: TGTGCCAGCAGCCCGAGGGACAGCCCCCCTAACTATGGCTACACCTTC

abundance: once
d_gene: TRBD1
j_gene: TRBJ1-5
v_gene: TRBV19
CDR3aa: CASTRTGESNQPQHF
CDR3nt: TGTGCCAGTACTAGGACAGGGGAATCCAATCAGCCCCAGCATTTT

abundance: -
d_gene: -
j_gene: TRBJ2-5
v_gene: TRBV15
CDR3aa: CATSTNTGGGETQYF
CDR3nt: TGTGCCACCAGCACAAATACAGGGGGAGGGGAGACCCAGTACTTC

abundance: few
d_gene: -
j_gene: TRBJ1-3
v_gene: TRBV5-4
CDR3aa: CASSLSGITGNTIYF
CDR3nt: TGTGCCAGCAGCTTGTCAGGGATAACTGGAAACACCATATATTTT

abundance: -
d_gene: -
j_gene: TRBJ2-7
v_gene: TRBV19
CDR3aa: CATSQDILLREQYF
CDR3nt: TGTGCCACCTCACAGGACATCCTGCTTCGCGAGCAGTACTTC

abundance: -
d_gene: TRBD1
j_gene: TRBJ2-6
v_gene: TRBV7-9
CDR3aa: CASSSGQGSPGANVLTF
CDR3nt: TGTGCCAGCAGCTCGGGACAGGGATCTCCTGGGGCCAACGTCCTGACTTTC

abundance: -
d_gene: TRBD2
j_gene: TRBJ2-5
v_gene: TRBV7-2
CDR3aa: CASSFRPSGGETQYF
CDR3nt: TGTGCCAGCAGCTTTAGACCCAGCGGGGGGGAGACCCAGTACTTC

abundance: -
d_gene: TRBD2
j_gene: TRBJ2-7
v_gene: TRBV10-1
CDR3aa: CASSEAGGQSEQYF
CDR3nt: TGCGCCAGCAGTGAGGCGGGGGGCCAATCCGAGCAGTACTTC

abundance: -
d_gene: -
j_gene: TRBJ2-3
v_gene: TRBV7-2
CDR3aa: CASSLGTGLADTQYF
CDR3nt: TGTGCCAGCAGCTTAGGAACAGGGTTAGCAGATACGCAGTATTTT